This T cell receptor (beta chain) was recovered during a study of resident and recirculating memory T cells in vitiligo. About the study: Samples were epidermis from two lesional and two nonlesional sites, plus PBMCs. The samples were homogenized without cell sorting before genomic DNA extraction. Points from the study as a whole: Different lesions suggested infiltration by different T cell clones.

This clone was seen only once. Its antigen is still unknown. Stable vitiligo meant no lesion change over the previous 6 months. Generated by immunoSEQ multiplex PCR, the TCRdb table keeps only in-frame clones and is missing some. The profile shows 72,000 or so clones, about 91% of them singletons. This TCR was sampled from a male donor with vitiligo. Sequencing was done on a sample of blood.

CDR3 loop: CASSENPTGYRPQHF. In nucleotides, the CDR3 is TGTGCCAGCAGTGAAAACCCCACAGGGTATCGGCCCCAGCATTTT. V and J are TRBV2 and TRBJ1-5; D might be TRBD1 (6 bases). CDR1 SNHLY and CDR2 FYNNEI come from the germline V gene. Trimming left V 2 bases short and J 9 bases short, with 17 bases between. There are 15 residues in the CDR3. Combining the CDR3 with reference TRBV2 and TRBJ1-5 gives the whole variable domain EPEVTQTPSHQVTQMGQEVILRCVPISNHLYFYWYRQILGQKVEFLVSFYNNEISEKSEIFDDQFSVERPDGSNFTLKIRSTKLEDSAMYFCASSENPTGYRPQHFGDGTRLSIL.